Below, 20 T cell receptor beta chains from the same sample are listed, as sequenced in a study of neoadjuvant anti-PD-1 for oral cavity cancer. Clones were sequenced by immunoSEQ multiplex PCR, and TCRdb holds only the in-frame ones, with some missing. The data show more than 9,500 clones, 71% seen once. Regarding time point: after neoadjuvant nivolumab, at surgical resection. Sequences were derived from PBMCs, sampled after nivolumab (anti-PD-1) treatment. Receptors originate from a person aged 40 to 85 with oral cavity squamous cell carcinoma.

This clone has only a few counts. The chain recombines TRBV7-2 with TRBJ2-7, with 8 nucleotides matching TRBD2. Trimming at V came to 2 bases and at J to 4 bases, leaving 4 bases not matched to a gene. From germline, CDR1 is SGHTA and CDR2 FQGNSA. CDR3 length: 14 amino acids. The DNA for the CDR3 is TGTGCCAGCAGCTTACCGGGAGGGATGTACGAGCAGTACTTC. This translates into CASSLPGGMYEQYF.

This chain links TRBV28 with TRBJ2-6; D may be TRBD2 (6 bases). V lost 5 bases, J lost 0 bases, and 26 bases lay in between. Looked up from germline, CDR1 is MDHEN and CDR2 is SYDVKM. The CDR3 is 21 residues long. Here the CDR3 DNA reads TGTGCCAGCAGTCTGGTCCGGGCGGGATCTCACCGCCCCTCTGGGGCCAACGTCCTGACTTTC. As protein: CASSLVRAGSHRPSGANVLTF.

This CDR3 reads CAWSRRVVTGELFF. For the CDR3, the DNA is TGTGCCTGGAGTCGCAGGGTGGTCACCGGGGAGCTGTTTTTT. The chain carries TRBV30 and TRBJ2-2, with D tentatively TRBD1 (5 bases). The CDR3 sequence is 14 residues long. Between the trimmed V and J ends, which lost 2 bases and 4 bases, there was a span of 11 bases. Germline loops: CDR1 GTSNPN, CDR2 SVGIG (reference sequence).

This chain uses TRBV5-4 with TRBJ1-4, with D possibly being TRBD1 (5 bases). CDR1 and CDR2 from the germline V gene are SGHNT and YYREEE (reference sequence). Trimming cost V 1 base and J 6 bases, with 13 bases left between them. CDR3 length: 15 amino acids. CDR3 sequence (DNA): TGTGCCAGCAGCTTGAAAATGGGGGAGGATGAAAAACTGTTTTTT. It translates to CASSLKMGEDEKLFF. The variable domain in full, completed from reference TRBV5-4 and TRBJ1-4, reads ETGVTQSPTHLIKTRGQQVTLRCSSQSGHNTVSWYQQALGQGPQFIFQYYREEENGRGNFPPRFSGLQFPNYSSELNVNALELDDSALYLCASSLKMGEDEKLFFGSGTQLSVL.

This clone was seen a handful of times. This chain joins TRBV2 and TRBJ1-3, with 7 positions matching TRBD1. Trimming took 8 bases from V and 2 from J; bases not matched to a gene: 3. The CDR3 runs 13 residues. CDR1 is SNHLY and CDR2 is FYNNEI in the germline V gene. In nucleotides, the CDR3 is TGTGCCAGCGTCACAGGGGCTGGAAACACCATATATTTT. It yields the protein CASVTGAGNTIYF.

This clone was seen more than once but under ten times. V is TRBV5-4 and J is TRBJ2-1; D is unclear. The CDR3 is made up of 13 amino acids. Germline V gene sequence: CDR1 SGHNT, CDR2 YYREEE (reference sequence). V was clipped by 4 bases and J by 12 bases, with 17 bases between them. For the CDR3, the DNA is TGTGCCAGCAGCCCGCAAGGGTTAACGGCGCAGTTCTTC. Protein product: CASSPQGLTAQFF.

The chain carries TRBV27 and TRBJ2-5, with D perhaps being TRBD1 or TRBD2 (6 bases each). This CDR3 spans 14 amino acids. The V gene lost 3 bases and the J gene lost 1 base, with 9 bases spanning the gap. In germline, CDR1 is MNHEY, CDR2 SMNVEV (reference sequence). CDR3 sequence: CASSFRGLQETQYF. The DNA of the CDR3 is TGTGCCAGCAGTTTCCGGGGGCTCCAAGAGACCCAGTACTTC.

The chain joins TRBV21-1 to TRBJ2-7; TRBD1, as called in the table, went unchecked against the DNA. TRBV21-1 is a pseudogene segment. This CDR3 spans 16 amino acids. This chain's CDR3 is CASSKHQDRVSYEQYF. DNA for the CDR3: TGTGCCAGCAGCAAACACCAGGACAGGGTGAGCTACGAGCAGTACTTC.

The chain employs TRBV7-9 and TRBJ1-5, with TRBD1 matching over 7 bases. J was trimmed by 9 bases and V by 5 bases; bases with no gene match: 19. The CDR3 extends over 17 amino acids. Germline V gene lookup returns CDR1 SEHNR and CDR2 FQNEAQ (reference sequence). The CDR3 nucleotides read TGTGCCAGCAGCCTATACTACGGGACAGTCAATCAGCCGCCCCAGCATTTT. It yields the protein CASSLYYGTVNQPPQHF.

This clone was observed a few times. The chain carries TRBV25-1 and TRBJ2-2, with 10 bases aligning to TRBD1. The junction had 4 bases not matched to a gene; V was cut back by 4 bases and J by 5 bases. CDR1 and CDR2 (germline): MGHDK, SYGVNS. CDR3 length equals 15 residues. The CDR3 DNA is TGTGCCAGCAGTGGACAGGGGGCGAGTACCGGGGAGCTGTTTTTT. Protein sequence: CASSGQGASTGELFF.

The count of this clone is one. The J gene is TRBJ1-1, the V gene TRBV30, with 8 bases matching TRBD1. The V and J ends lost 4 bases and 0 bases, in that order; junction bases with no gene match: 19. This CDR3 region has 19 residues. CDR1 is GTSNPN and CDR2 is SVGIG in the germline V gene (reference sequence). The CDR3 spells CAWIASGGQGAFVNTEAFF. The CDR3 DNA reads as TGTGCCTGGATCGCCTCCGGGGGGCAGGGGGCATTTGTGAACACTGAAGCTTTCTTT.

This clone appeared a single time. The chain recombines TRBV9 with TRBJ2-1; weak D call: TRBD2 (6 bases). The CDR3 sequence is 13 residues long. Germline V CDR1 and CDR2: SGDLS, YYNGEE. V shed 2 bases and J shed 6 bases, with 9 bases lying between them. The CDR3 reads CASSVGTPNEQFF. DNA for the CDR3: TGTGCCAGCAGCGTGGGGACTCCCAATGAGCAGTTCTTC. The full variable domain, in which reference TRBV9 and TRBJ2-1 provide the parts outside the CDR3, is DSGVTQTPKHLITATGQRVTLRCSPRSGDLSVYWYQQSLDQGLQFLIQYYNGEERAKGNILERFSAQQFPDLHSELNLSSLELGDSALYFCASSVGTPNEQFFGPGTRLTVL.

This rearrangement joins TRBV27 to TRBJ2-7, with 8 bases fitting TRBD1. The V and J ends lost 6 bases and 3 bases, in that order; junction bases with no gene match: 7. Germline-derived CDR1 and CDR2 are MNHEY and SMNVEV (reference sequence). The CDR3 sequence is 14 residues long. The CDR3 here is CASSPYGTGYEQYF. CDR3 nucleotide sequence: TGTGCCAGCAGCCCATACGGGACAGGCTACGAGCAGTACTTC.

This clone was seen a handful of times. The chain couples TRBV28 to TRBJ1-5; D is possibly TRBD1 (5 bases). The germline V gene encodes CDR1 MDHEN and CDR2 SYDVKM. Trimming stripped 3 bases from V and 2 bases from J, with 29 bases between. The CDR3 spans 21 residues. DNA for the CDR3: TGTGCCAGCAGTTTGTCCTATTTTGGCAGGGCCCTGGGAGGGCGCAATCAGCCCCAGCATTTT. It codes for CASSLSYFGRALGGRNQPQHF.

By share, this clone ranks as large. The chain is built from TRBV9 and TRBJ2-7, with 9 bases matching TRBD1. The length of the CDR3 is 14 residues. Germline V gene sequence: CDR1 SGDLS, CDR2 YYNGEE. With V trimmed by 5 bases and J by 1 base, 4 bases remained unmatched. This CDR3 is CASSTGGASYEQYF. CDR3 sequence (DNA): TGTGCCAGCAGTACAGGGGGCGCATCCTACGAGCAGTACTTC.

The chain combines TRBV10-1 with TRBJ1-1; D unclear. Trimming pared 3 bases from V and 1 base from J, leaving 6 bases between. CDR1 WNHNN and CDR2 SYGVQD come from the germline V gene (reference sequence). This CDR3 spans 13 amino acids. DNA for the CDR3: TGCGCCAGCAGTGACCGGTGGAACACTGAAGCTTTCTTT. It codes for CASSDRWNTEAFF.

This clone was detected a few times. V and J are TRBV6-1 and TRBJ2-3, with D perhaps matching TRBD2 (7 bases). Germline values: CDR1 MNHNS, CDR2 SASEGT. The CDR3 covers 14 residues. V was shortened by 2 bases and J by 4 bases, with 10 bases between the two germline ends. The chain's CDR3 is CASSETGRADTQYF. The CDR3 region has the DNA TGTGCCAGCAGTGAAACAGGGAGGGCAGATACGCAGTATTTT.

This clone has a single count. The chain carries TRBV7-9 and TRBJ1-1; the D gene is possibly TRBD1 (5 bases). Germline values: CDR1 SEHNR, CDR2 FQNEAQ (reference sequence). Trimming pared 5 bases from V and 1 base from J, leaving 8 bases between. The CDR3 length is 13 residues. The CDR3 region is CASSLGQNTEAFF. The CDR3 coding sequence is TGTGCCAGCAGCCTAGGACAGAACACTGAAGCTTTCTTT.

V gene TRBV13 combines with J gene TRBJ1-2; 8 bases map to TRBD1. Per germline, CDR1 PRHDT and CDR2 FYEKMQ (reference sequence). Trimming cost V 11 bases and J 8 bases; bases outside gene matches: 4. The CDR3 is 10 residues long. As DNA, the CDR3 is TGTGCCGGTTCAGGGGGCGGCTACACCTTC. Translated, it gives CAGSGGGYTF. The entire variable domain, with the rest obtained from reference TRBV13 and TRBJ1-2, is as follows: AAGVIQSPRHLIKEKRETATLKCYPIPRHDTVYWYQQGPGQDPQFLISFYEKMQSDKGSIPDRFSAQQFSDYHSELNMSSLELGDSALYFCAGSGGGYTFGSGTRLTVV.

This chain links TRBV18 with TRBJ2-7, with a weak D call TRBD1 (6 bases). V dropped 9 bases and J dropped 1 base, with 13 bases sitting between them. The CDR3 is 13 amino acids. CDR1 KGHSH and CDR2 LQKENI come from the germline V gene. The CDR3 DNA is TGTGCCAGTAGGGACATCCCATCCTACGAGCAGTACTTC. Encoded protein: CASRDIPSYEQYF.